A selection of T cell receptor beta chains follows, all from one sample in a study of cytomegalovirus exposure and HLA in healthy donors. This table comes from immunoSEQ multiplex PCR, and its TCRdb copy is limited to in-frame clones, with some not included. Counted here are about 190,000 clones, around 79% occurring once; the ten biggest clones make up 1.5% to 2%. The specimen was PBMCs. The receptors come from a woman aged 45-59 years in good health and CMV-seronegative. CDR3s include the opening cysteine and the closing phenylalanine or tryptophan.

j_call v_call cdr3_aa
TRBJ2-2 TRBV4-1 CASSRLHTLTGELFF
TRBJ2-3 TRBV11-1 CASSRRAGSTTDTQYF
TRBJ2-1 TRBV7-3 CASSLNPPTSGRYNEQFF
TRBJ1-1 TRBV4-3 CASSQGTGVGEAFF
TRBJ1-2 TRBV19 CASSANRGRGYGYTF
TRBJ2-2 TRBV28 CASSPLGSGELFF
TRBJ2-2 TRBV5-1 CASSSLTSGVGRTGELFF
TRBJ1-1 TRBV18 CASLRGYTEAFF
TRBJ1-1 TRBV7-9 CASSPWTGDGQNTEAFF
TRBJ2-1 TRBV28 CASSFKISYNEQFF
TRBJ1-5 TRBV28 CASSTGKVHQPQHF
TRBJ2-3 TRBV5-1 CASCGTGMTDTQYF
TRBJ2-3 TRBV19 CASRIAERTDTQYF
TRBJ2-1 TRBV11-2 CASSLGSGRVSYNEQFF
TRBJ2-3 TRBV9 CASSVVASGKDTQYF
TRBJ2-5 TRBV6-1 CASSEVGRGGETQYF
TRBJ2-7 TRBV19 CASSIRVGGTYEQYF
TRBJ1-4 TRBV6-4 CASSPTGLGEKLFF
TRBJ1-3 TRBV28 CASSPRRSGNTIYF
TRBJ1-4 TRBV7-9 CASSPQVEKLFF
TRBJ2-7 TRBV7-2 CASSFGGDSYEQYF
TRBJ1-2 TRBV29-1 CSVPAPGKGSYTF
TRBJ2-1 TRBV2 CASSRQYGEQFF
TRBJ2-2 TRBV20-1 CSARRTGRLFF
TRBJ1-3 TRBV28 CASSYRGSFSGNTIYF
TRBJ2-7 TRBV19 CASSPVAGGIYEQYF
TRBJ2-7 TRBV4-2 CASSQDLLAGRHEQYF
TRBJ1-4 TRBV5-1 CASSLAGRLFF
TRBJ1-1 TRBV7-9 CASSLGGFGETEAFF
TRBJ2-7 TRBV7-9 CSSSLGTGAPEQYF
TRBJ1-5 TRBV6-6 CASSYLVETGVQPQHF
TRBJ2-7 TRBV7-2 CASSQDSGTGSYEQYF
TRBJ2-3 TRBV2 CASSVGQGTDTQYF
TRBJ2-5 TRBV30 CAWSVRRVGTGIAGETQYF
TRBJ2-7 TRBV7-2 CASGSRVPYEQYF
TRBJ1-3 TRBV7-2 CASKTLGGAGNTIYF
TRBJ2-7 TRBV5-5 CASRSQGSSYEQYF
TRBJ2-7 TRBV7-2 CAAAEASGYEQYF